The 7 T cell receptor beta chains below were found in one sample sequenced in a study of T cells in women clearing cervical HPV infection (dated by TCRdb to the late 2010s). Libraries were built with the immunoSEQ multiplex PCR assay. TCRdb carries this immuneACCESS record with in-frame sequences only. Its versions omit some clonotypes, under half of them owing to an unresolved V gene in the studies checked, with the rest unexplained. The sample's clone listing holds roughly 20,000 clones. The top ten hold about 5% of the sample. Sequenced: blood buffy coat. The origin of the receptors is a woman aged 18-70 years with a cervical HPV16 infection that either progressed to CIN3+ or cleared (not recorded which).

About this clone: The read ends 3 residues shy of where the CDR3 ends; the end is completed using the germline J gene. The chain combines TRBV5-1 with TRBJ2-1, with D possibly being TRBD1 (7 bases). This CDR3 has 15 residues. CDR1 and CDR2 (germline): SGHRS, YFSETQ. Trimming removed 1 base from V and 4 bases from J, with 12 bases in between. The sequenced CDR3 bases are TGCGCCAGCAGCTTGACAGGGGAGGTTTACAATGAG. It translates to CASSLTGEVYNE. The CDR3 reads in full as CASSLTGEVYNEQFF.

As to this clone: The sequenced fragment ends 3 residues before the CDR3 boundary, so the rest is inferred from the germline J gene. V gene TRBV19 combines with J gene TRBJ1-2; tentative D call: TRBD1 (6 bases). CDR1 LNHDA and CDR2 SQIVND come from the germline V gene (reference sequence). The CDR3 length is 13 residues. This CDR3 reads CASILGGPYDYTF. CDR3 bases read: TGTGCCAGTATCCTTGGGGGCCCCTACGAC.

As concerns this clone: Read sequence stops 3 residues before the CDR3 end, and the germline J gene provides the missing end. The V and J genes are TRBV6-7 and TRBJ2-1; 13 nucleotides align to TRBD2. TRBV6-7 is an open reading frame, and its role is uncertain. The V and J ends lost 5 bases and 3 bases, in that order; junction bases with no gene match: 1. This CDR3 has 15 amino acids. CDR3 DNA, as far as it was read: TGTGCCAGCAGTCGGACTAGCGGGGGCTACAATGAG. Translated: CASSRTSGGYNE. In full, the CDR3 reads CASSRTSGGYNEQFF.

Turning to this clone: The CDR3 is cut off 3 residues early in the read; its end comes from the germline J gene. The chain links TRBV20-1 to TRBJ1-4; 9 nucleotides align to TRBD1. Germline lookup yields CDR1 DFQATT and CDR2 SNEGSKA (reference sequence). The CDR3 is 14 amino acids. The CDR3 protein is CSASAGQGNSPLFF. The CDR3 bases that were read are TGCAGTGCTAGTGCGGGACAGGGCAATTCACCA.

Worth noting for this clone: The read comes to an end 3 residues before the CDR3 does, leaving the germline J gene to fill in the end. This sequence joins TRBV6-2 or TRBV6-3 and TRBJ2-2, with D possibly being TRBD1 (7 bases). From germline, CDR1 is MNHEY and CDR2 SVGEGT. The CDR3 sequence is 15 residues long. The sequenced CDR3 bases are TGTGCCAGTCGGGGGACAGCCCCGGTGGATGAAAAG. Its protein product is CASRGTAPVDEK. The full CDR3 sequence reads CASRGTAPVDEKLFF.

To note about this clone: The read falls 3 residues short of the CDR3 end, and the missing part is taken from the germline J gene. The chain recombines TRBV27 with TRBJ2-1, with D possibly matching TRBD2 (6 bases). The germline gives CDR1 MNHEY, CDR2 SMNVEV (reference sequence). Trimming removed 4 bases from V and 6 bases from J, with 19 bases in between. The CDR3 is 16 amino acids. CDR3 residues: CASSSSTGELPNEQFF. The DNA read from the CDR3 is TGTGCCAGCAGTTCCTCTACGGGGGAGCTTCCCAATGAG.

In regard to this clone: The CDR3 end lies 3 residues beyond the end of the read and is filled in from the germline J gene. The chain uses TRBV19 and TRBJ1-4, with unresolved D. The CDR3 contains 15 residues. Germline V CDR1 and CDR2: LNHDA, SQIVND (reference sequence). The CDR3 spells CASSPRSSYNSPLFF. Partial CDR3 DNA: TGTGCCAGTAGCCCCCGTAGCTCCTATAATTCACCA.